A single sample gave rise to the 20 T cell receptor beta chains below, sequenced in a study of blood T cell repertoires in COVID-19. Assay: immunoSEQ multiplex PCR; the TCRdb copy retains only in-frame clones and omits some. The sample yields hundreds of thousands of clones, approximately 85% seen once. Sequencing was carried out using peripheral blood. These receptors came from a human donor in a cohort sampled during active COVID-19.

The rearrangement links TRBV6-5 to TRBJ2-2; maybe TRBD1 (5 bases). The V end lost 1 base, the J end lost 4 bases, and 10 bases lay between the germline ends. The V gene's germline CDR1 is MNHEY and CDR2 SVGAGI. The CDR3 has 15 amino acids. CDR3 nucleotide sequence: TGTGCCAGCAGTTACTTAGGGGAAGGCACCGGGGAGCTGTTTTTT. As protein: CASSYLGEGTGELFF.

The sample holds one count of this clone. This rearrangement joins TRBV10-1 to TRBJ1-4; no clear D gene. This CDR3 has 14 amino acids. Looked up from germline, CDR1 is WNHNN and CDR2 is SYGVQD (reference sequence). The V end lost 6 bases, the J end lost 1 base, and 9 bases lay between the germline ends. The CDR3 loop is CASSSGGTNEKLFF. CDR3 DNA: TGCGCCAGCAGCTCGGGAGGAACTAATGAAAAACTGTTTTTT.

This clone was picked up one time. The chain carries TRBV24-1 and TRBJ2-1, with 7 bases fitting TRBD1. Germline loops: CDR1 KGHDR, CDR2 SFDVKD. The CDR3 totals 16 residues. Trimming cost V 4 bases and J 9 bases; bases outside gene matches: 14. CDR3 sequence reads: CATSDRDRARVGEQFF. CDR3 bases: TGTGCCACCAGTGACCGCGACAGGGCCCGCGTGGGTGAGCAGTTCTTC.

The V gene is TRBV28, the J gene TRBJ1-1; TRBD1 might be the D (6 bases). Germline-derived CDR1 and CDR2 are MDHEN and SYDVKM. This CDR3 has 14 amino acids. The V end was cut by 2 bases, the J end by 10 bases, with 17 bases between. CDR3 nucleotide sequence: TGTGCCAGCAGTTTAATGTCAGGGGCGCGGAGAGCTTTCTTT. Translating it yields CASSLMSGARRAFF.

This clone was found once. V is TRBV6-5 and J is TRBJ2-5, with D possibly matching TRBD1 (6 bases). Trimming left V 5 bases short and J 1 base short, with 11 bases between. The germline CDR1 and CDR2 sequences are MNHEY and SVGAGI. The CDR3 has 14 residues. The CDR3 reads CASSPDRTQETQYF. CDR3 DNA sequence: TGTGCCAGCAGTCCAGACAGGACCCAAGAGACCCAGTACTTC.

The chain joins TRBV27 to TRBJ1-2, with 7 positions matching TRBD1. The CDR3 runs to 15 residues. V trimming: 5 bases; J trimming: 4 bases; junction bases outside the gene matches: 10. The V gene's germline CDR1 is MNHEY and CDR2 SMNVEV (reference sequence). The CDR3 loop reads CASSPNRGAVYGYTF. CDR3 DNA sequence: TGTGCCAGCAGTCCGAACAGGGGCGCGGTCTATGGCTACACCTTC.

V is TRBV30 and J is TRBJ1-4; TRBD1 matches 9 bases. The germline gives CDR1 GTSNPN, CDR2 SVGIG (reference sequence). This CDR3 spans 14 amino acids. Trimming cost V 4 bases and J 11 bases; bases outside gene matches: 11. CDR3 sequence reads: CAWNLRDRVEKLFF. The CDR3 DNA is TGTGCCTGGAATCTCCGGGACAGGGTTGAGAAACTGTTTTTT. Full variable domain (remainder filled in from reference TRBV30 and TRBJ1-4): SQTIHQWPATLVQPVGSPLSLECTVEGTSNPNLYWYRQAAGRGLQLLFYSVGIGQISSEVPQNLSASRPQDRQFILSSKKLLLSDSGFYLCAWNLRDRVEKLFFGSGTQLSVL.

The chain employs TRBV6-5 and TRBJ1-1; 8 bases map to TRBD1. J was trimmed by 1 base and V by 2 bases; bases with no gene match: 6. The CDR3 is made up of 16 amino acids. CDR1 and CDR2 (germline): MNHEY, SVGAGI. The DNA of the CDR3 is TGTGCCAGCAGTTACCTGAAAACAGGGGGGAACACTGAAGCTTTCTTT. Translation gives CASSYLKTGGNTEAFF.

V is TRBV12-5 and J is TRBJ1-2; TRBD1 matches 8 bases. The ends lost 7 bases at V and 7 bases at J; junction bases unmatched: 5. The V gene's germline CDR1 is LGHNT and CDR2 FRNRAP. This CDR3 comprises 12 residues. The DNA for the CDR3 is TGTGCTAGTGTCCAGGGGGCTGGTGGCTACACCTTC. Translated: CASVQGAGGYTF.

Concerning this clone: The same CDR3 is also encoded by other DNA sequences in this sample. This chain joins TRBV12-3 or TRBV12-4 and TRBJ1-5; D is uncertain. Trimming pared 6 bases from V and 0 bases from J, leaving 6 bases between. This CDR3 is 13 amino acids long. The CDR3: CASRLTSNQPQHF. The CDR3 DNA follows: TGTGCCAGCAGGCTAACTAGCAATCAGCCCCAGCATTTT.

The CDR3 loop reads CASSTWTGTGEQYF. The DNA for the CDR3 is TGTGCCAGTAGTACCTGGACAGGGACGGGCGAGCAGTACTTC. The chain has TRBV19 and TRBJ2-7, with 8 bases matching TRBD1. The CDR3 runs to 14 residues. Unmatched junction bases numbered 8, after V lost 4 bases and J lost 6 bases. Germline V gives CDR1 LNHDA, CDR2 SQIVND (reference sequence). The entire variable domain, with the rest obtained from reference TRBV19 and TRBJ2-7, is as follows: DGGITQSPKYLFRKEGQNVTLSCEQNLNHDAMYWYRQDPGQGLRLIYYSQIVNDFQKGDIAEGYSVSREKKESFPLTVTSAQKNPTAFYLCASSTWTGTGEQYFGPGTRLTVT.

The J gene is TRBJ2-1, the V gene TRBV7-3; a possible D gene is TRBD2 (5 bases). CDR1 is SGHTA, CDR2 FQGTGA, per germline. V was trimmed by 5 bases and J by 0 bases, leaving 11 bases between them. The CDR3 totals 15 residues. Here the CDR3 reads CASSPDGVSYNEQFF. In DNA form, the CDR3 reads TGTGCCAGCAGCCCGGACGGGGTCTCCTACAATGAGCAGTTCTTC.

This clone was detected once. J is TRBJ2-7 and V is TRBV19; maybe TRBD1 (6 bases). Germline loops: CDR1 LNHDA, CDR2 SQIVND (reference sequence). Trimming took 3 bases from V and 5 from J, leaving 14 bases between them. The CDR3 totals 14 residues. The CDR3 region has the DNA TGTGCCAGTAGTATGGGAGAGGGGGTCAACGAGCAGTACTTC. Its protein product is CASSMGEGVNEQYF.

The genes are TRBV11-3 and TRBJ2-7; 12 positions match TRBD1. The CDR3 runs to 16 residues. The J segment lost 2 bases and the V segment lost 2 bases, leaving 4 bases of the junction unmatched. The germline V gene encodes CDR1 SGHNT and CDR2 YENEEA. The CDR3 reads CASSLSGQGATYEQYF. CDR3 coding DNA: TGTGCCAGCAGCTTATCGGGACAGGGGGCAACCTACGAGCAGTACTTC.

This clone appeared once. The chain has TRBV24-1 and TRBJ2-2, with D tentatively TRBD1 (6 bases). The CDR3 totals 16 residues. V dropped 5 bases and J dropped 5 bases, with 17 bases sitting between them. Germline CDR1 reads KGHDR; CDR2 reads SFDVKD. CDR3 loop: CATSASGQGQTGELFF. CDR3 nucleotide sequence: TGTGCCACCAGTGCTTCGGGACAAGGGCAAACCGGGGAGCTGTTTTTT.

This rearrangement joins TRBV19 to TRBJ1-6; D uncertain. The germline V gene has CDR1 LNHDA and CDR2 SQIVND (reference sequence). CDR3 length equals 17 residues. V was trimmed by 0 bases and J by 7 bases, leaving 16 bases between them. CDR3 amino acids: CASSIDYDGVGNSPLHF. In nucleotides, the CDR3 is TGTGCCAGTAGTATAGATTATGACGGGGTAGGGAATTCACCCCTCCACTTT.

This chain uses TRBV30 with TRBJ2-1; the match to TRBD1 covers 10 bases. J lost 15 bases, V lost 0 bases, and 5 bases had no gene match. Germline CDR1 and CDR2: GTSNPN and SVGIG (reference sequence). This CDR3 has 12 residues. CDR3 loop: CAWSVEGDRGFF. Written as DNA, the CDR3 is TGTGCCTGGAGTGTAGAGGGGGACAGGGGGTTCTTC.

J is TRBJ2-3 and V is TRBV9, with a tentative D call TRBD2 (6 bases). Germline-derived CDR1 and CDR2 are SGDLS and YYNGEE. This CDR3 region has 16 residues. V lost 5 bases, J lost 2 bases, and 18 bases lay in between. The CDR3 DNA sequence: TGTGCCAGCAGTGAATGGTCCGGGGGAATCACAGATACGCAGTATTTT. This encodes CASSEWSGGITDTQYF.

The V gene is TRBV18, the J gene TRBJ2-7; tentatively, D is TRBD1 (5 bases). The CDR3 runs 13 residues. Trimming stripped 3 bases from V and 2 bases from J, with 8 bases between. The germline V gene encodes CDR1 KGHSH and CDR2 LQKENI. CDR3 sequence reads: CASSPDSAYEQYF. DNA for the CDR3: TGTGCCAGCTCACCCGACAGTGCCTACGAGCAGTACTTC.

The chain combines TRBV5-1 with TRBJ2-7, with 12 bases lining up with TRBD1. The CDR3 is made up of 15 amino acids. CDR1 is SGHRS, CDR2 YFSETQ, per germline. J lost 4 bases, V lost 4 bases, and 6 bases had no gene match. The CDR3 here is CASSGGQGASYEQYF. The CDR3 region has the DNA TGCGCCAGCAGCGGGGGACAGGGGGCTTCTTACGAGCAGTACTTC. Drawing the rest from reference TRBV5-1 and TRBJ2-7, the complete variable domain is KAGVTQTPRYLIKTRGQQVTLSCSPISGHRSVSWYQQTPGQGLQFLFEYFSETQRNKGNFPGRFSGRQFSNSRSEMNVSTLELGDSALYLCASSGGQGASYEQYFGPGTRLTVT.